This T cell receptor (beta chain) was identified in a study of T-cell reconstitution after alpha-beta-depleted transplantation in children (dated by TCRdb to 2015 to 2016). As for the study more broadly: The study quantitatively tracked T-cell immune reconstitution after TCRalphabeta/CD19-depleted allogeneic hematopoietic cell transplantation in children using TCR repertoire profiling.

The CDR3 holds 15 amino acids from the cysteine to the phenylalanine. Solely the CDR3 DNA is kept, with 45 bases framed from the first base. Relative to germline, V is 0 bases shorter and J is 3 bases shorter, with 12 bases between their ends. The germline V gene (reference sequence) specifies WNHNN as CDR1 and SYGVQD as CDR2. This clonotype turned up a few times. It has no known antigen specificity. Base qualities are not at hand, and no much larger clone is one base apart. Library preparation was by PCR. The run used an Illumina HiSeq 2500. To normalize quantification of the TCRbeta repertoire, the TCR libraries were built with molecular barcoding that relied on unique molecular identifiers. The public sequencing data were trimmed at Q25 with fastp and processed into clonotypes with MiXCR by TCRdb, which kept only in-frame beta chains. Rows merge per CDR3 protein into single entries with the most common DNA and genes. This sample gives about 91,000 distinct CDR3 sequences in total; roughly 8.3% of them show up just once. The ten biggest clones cover approximately 7.2% of the sample.

The source was PBMCs from the stem cell graft donor, collected from the stem cell graft. The rearranged chain carries TRBV10-1 and TRBJ2-7, with the identity of the D gene unclear. This TCR was sampled from a human donor who donated a stem cell graft to a child with congenital amegakaryocytic thrombocytopenia. The nucleotide sequence reads as follows: TGCGCCAGCAGTGAGTCGAACATGGGGTACTACGAGCAGTACTTC. It encodes CASSESNMGYYEQYF.